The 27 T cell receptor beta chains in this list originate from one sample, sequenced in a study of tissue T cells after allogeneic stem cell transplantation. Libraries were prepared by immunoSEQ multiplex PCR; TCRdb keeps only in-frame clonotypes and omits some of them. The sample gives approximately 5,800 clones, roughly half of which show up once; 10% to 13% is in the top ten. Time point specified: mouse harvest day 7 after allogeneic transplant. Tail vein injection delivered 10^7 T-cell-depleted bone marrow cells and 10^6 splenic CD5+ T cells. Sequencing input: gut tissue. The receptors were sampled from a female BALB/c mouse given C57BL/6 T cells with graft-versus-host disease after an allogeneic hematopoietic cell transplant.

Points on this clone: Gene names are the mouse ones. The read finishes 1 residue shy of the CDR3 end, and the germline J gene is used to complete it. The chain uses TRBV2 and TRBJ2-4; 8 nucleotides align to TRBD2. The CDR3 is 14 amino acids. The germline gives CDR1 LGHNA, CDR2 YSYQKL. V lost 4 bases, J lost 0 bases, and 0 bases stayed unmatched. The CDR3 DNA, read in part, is TGTGCCAGCAGCCGACTGGGGAGTCAAAACACCTTGTAC. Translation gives CASSRLGSQNTLY. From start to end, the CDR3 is CASSRLGSQNTLYF.

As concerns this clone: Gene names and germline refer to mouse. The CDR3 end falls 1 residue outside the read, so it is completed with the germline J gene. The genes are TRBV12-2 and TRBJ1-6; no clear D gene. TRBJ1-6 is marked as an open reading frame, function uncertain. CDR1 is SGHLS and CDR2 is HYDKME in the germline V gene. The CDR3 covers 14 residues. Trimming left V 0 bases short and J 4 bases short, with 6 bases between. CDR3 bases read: TGTGCCAGCTCTCTCGACGGATATAATTCGCCCCTCTAC. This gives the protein CASSLDGYNSPLY. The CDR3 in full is CASSLDGYNSPLYF.

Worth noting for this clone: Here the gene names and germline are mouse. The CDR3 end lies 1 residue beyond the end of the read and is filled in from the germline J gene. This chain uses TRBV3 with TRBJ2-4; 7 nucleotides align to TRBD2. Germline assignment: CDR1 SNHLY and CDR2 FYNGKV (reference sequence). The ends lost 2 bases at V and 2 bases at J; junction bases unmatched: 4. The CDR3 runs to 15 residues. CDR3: CASSLYWGLQNTLYF. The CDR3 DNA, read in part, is TGTGCCAGCAGCTTATACTGGGGACTTCAAAACACCTTGTAC.

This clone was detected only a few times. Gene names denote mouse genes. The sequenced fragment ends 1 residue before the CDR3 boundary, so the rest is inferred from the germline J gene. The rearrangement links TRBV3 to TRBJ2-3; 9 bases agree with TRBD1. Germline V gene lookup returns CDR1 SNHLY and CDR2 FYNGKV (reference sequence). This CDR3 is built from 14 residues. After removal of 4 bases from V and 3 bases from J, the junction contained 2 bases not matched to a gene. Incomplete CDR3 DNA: TGTGCCAGCAGCTCACAGGGGGCGGCAGAAACGCTGTAT. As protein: CASSSQGAAETLY. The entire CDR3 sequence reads CASSSQGAAETLYF.

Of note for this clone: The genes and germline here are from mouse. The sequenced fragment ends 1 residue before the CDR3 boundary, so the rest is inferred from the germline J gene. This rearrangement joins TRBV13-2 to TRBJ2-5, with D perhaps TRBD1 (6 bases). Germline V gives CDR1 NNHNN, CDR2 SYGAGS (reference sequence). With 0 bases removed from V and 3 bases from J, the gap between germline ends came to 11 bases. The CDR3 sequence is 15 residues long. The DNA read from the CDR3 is TGTGCCAGCGGTGATGCAGGGGCCGGGCAAGACACCCAGTAC. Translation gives CASGDAGAGQDTQY. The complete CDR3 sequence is CASGDAGAGQDTQYF.

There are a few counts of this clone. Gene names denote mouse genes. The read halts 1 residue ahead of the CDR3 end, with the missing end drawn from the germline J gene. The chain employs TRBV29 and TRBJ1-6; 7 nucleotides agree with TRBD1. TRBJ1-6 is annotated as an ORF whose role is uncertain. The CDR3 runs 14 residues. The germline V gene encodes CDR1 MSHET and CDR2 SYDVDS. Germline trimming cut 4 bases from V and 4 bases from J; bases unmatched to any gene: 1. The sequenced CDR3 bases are TGTGCTAGCAGTTCGGGACAGTATAATTCGCCCCTCTAC. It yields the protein CASSSGQYNSPLY. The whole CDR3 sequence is CASSSGQYNSPLYF.

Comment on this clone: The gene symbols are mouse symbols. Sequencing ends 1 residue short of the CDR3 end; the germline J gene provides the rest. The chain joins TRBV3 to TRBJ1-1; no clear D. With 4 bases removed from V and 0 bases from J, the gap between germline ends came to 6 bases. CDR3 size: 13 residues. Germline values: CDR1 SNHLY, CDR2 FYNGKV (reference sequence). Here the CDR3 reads CASSSQANTEVFF. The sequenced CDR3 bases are TGTGCCAGCAGCTCTCAAGCAAACACAGAAGTCTTC. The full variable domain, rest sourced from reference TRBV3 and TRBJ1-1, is GPKVLQIPSHQIIDMGQMVTLNCDPVSNHLYFYWYKQILGQQMEFLVNFYNGKVMEKSKLFKDQFSVERPDGSYFTLKIQPTALEDSAVYFCASSSQANTEVFFGKGTRLTVV.

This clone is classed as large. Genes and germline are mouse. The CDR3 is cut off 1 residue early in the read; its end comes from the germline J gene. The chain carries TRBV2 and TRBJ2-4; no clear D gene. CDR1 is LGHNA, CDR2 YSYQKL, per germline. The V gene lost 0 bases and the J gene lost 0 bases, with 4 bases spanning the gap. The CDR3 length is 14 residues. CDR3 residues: CASSQEGSQNTLYF. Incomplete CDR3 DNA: TGTGCCAGCAGCCAAGAAGGCAGTCAAAACACCTTGTAC.

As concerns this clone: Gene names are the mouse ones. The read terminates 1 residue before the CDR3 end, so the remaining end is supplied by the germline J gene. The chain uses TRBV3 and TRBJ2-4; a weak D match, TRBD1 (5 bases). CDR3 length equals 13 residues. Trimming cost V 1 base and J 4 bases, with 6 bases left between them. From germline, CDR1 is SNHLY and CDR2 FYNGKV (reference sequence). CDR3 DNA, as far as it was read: TGTGCCAGCAGCTTAGGACAGAAAAACACCTTGTAC. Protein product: CASSLGQKNTLY. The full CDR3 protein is CASSLGQKNTLYF.

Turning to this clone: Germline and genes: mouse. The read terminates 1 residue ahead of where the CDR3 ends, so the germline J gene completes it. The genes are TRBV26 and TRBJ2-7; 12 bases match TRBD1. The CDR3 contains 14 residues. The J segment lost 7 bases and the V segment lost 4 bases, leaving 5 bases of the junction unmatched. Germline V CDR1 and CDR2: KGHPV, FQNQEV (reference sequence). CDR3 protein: CASSHRDRGREQYF. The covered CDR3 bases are TGTGCCAGCAGTCACCGGGACAGGGGGCGAGAACAGTAC. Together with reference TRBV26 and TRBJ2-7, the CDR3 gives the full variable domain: NSKVIQTPRYLVKGQGQKAKMRCIPEKGHPVVFWYQQNKNNEFKFLINFQNQEVLQQIDMTEKRFSAECPSNSPCSLEIQSSEAGDSALYLCASSHRDRGREQYFGPGTRLTVL.

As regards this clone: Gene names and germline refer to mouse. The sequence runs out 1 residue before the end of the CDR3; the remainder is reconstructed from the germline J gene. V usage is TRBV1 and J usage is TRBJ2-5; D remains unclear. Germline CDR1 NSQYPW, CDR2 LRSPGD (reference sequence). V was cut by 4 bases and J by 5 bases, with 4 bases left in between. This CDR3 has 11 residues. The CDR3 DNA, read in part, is TGCACCTGCAGTGACGGAGACACCCAGTAC. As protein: CTCSDGDTQY. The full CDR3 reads CTCSDGDTQYF.

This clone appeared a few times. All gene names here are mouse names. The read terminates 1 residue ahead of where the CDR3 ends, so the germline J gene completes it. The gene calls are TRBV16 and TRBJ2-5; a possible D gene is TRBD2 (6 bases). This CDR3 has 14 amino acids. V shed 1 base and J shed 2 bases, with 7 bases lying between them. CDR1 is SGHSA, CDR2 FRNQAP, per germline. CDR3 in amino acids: CASSLGGLQDTQYF. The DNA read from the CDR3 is TGTGCAAGCAGCTTAGGGGGACTCCAAGACACCCAGTAC.

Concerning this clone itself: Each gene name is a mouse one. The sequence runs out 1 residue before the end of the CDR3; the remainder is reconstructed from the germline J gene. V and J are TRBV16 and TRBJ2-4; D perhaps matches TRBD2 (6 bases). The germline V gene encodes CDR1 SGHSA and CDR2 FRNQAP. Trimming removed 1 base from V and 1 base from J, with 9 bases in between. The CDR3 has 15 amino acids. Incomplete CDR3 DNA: TGTGCAAGCAGCTTAGTGTTGGGGGGTCAAAACACCTTGTAC. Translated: CASSLVLGGQNTLY. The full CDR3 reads CASSLVLGGQNTLYF. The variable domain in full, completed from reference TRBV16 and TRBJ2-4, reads NAGVIQTPRHKVTGKGQEATLWCEPISGHSAVFWYRQTIVQGLEFLTYFRNQAPIDDSGMPKERFSAQMPNQSHSTLKIQSTQPQDSAVYLCASSLVLGGQNTLYFGAGTRLSVL.

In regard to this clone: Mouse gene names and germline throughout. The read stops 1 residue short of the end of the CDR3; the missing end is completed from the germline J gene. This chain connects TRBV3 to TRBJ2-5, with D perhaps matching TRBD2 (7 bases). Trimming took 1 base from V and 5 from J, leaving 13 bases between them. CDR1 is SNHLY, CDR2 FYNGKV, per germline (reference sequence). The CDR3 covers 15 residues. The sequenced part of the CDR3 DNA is TGTGCCAGCAGCTTAGATGGGGGGCGGGGAGACACCCAGTAC. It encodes CASSLDGGRGDTQY. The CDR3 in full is CASSLDGGRGDTQYF.

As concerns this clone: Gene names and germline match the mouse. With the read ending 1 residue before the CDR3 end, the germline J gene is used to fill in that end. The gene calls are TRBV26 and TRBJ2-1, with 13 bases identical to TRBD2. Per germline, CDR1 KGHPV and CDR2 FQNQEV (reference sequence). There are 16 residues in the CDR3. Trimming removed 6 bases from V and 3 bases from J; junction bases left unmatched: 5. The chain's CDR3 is CASRDWGGAGYAEQFF. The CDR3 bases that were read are TGTGCCAGCAGGGACTGGGGGGGCGCGGGCTATGCTGAGCAGTTC.

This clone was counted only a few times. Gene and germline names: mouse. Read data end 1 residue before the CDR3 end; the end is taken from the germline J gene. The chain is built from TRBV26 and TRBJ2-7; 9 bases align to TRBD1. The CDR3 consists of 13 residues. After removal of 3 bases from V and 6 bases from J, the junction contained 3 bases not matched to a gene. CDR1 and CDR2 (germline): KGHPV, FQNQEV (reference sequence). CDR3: CASSLGDRVEQYF. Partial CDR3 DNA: TGTGCCAGCAGTCTTGGGGACAGGGTTGAACAGTAC.

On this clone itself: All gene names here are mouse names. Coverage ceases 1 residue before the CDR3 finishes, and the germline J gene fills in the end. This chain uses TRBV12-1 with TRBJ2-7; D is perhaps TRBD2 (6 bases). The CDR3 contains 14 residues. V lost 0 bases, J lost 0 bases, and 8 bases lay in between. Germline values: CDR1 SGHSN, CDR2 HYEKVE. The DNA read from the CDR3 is TGTGCCAGCTCTCTCGGGGGGAGCTCCTATGAACAGTAC. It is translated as CASSLGGSSYEQY. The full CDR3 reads CASSLGGSSYEQYF.

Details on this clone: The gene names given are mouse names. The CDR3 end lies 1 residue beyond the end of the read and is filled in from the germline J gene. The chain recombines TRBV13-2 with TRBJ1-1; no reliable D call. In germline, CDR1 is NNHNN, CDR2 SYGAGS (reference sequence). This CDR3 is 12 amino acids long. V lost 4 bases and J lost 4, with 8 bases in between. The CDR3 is CASGRRSTEVFF. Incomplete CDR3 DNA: TGTGCCAGCGGTCGCCGCTCCACAGAAGTCTTC.

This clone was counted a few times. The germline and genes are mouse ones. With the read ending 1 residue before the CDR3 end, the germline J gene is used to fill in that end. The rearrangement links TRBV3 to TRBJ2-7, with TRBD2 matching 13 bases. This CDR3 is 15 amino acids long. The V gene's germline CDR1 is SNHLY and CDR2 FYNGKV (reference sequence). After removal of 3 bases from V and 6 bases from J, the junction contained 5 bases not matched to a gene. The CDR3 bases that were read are TGTGCCAGCAGCTTCGGGACTGGGGGGGGGCTTGAACAGTAC. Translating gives CASSFGTGGGLEQY. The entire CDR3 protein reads CASSFGTGGGLEQYF.

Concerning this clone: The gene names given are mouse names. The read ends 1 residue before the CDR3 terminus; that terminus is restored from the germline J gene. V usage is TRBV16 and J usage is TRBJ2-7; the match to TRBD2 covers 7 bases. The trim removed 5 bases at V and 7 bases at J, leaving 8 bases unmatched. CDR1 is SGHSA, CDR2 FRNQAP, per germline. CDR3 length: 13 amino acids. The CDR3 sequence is CASSEWGEGEQYF. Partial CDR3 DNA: TGTGCAAGCAGCGAGTGGGGGGAGGGAGAACAGTAC.

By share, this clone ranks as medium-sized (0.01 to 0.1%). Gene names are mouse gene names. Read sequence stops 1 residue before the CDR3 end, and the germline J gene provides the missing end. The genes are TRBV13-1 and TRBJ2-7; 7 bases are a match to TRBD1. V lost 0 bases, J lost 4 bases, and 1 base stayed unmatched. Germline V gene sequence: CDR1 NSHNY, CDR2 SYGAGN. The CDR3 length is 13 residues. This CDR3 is CASSDGGQYEQYF. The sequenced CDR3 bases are TGTGCCAGCAGTGATGGGGGACAGTATGAACAGTAC.

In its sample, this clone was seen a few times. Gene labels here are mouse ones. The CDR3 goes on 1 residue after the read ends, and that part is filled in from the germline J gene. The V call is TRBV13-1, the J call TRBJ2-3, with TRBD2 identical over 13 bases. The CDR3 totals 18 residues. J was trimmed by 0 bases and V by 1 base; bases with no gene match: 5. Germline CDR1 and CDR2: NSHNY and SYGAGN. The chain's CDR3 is CASSDWDWGGESAETLYF. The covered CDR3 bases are TGTGCCAGCAGTGATTGGGACTGGGGGGGAGAAAGTGCAGAAACGCTGTAT.

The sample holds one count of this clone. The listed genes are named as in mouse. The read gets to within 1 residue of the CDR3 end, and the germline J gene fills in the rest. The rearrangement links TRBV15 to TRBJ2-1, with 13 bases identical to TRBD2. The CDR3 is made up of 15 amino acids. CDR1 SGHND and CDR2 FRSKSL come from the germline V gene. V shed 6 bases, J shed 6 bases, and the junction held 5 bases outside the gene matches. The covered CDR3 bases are TGTGCCAGCAGCCGGGACTGGGGGGGGCTTGCTGAGCAGTTC. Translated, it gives CASSRDWGGLAEQF. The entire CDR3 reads CASSRDWGGLAEQFF. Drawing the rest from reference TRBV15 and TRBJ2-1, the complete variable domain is DAGVTQTPRHEVAEKGQTIILKCEPVSGHNDLFWYRQTKIQGLELLSYFRSKSLMEDGGAFKDRFKAEMLNSSFSTLKIQPTEPKDSAVYLCASSRDWGGLAEQFFGPGTRLTVL.

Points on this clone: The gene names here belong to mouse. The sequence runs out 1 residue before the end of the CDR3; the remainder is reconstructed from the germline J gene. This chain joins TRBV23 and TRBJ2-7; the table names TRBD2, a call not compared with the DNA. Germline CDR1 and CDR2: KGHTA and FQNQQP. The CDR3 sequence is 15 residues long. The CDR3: CSSSRTGGGSYEQYF. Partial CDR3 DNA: TGCTCCAGCAGTAGGACTGGGGGGGGTTCCTATGAACAGTAC.

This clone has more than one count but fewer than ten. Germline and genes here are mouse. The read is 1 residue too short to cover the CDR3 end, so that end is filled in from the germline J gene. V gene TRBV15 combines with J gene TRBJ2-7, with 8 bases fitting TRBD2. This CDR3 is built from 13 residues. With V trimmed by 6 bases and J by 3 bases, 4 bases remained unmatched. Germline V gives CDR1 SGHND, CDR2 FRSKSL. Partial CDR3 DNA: TGTGCCAGCAGCCCGACTGGGGTCTATGAACAGTAC. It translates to CASSPTGVYEQY. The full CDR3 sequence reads CASSPTGVYEQYF.

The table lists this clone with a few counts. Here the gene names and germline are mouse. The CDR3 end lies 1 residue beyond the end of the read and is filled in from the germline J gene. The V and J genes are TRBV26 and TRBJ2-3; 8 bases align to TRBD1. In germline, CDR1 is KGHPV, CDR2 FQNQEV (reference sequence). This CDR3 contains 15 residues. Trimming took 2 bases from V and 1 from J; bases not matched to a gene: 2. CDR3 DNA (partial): TGTGCCAGCAGTCTGCTGACAGGGGGTGCAGAAACGCTGTAT. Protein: CASSLLTGGAETLY. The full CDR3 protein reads CASSLLTGGAETLYF.

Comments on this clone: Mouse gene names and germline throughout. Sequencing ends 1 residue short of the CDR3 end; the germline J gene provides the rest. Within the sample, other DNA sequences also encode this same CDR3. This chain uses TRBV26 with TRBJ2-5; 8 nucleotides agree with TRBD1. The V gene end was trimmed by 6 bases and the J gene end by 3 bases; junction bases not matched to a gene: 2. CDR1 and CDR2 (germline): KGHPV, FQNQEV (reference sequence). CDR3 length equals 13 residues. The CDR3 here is CASSRTGQDTQYF. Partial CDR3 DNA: TGTGCCAGCAGCCGGACAGGGCAAGACACCCAGTAC.